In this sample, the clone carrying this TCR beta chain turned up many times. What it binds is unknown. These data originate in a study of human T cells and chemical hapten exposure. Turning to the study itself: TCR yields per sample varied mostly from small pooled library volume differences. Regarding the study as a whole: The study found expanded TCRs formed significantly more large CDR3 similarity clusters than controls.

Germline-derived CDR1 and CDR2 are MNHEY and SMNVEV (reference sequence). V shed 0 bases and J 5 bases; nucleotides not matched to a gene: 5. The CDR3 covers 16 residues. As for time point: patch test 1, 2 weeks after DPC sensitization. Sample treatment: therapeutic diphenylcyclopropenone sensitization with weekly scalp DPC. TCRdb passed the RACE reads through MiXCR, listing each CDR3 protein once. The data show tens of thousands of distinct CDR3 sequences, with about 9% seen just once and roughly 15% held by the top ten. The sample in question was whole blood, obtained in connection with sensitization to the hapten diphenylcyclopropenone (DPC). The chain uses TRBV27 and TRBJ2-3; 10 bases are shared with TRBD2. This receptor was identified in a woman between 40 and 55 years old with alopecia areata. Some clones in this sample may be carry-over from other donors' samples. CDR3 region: CASSLSLAGAVDTQYF. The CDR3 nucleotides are TGTGCCAGCAGTTTATCGCTAGCGGGGGCGGTAGATACGCAGTATTTT.